Below are 2 T cell receptor beta chains sequenced from a single sample in a study of cytomegalovirus exposure and HLA in healthy donors. The PCR made use of 60 Vbeta and 13 Jbeta primers. TCRdb keeps only in-frame clones here, not all; method: immunoSEQ multiplex PCR. The profile shows about 180,000 clones, approximately 84% of them singletons. Sample: PBMCs. Receptors originate from a man aged 18 to 30 in good health and CMV-seronegative.

V and J are TRBV10-3 and TRBJ2-2; 11 bases are a match to TRBD2. The length of the CDR3 is 14 residues. Trimming at V came to 7 bases and at J to 4 bases, leaving 2 bases not matched to a gene. CDR1 is ENHRY, CDR2 SYGVKD, per germline. This chain's CDR3 is CAITGTSGTGELFF. CDR3 nucleotide sequence: TGTGCCATCACCGGGACTAGCGGCACCGGGGAGCTGTTTTTT.

The chain couples TRBV7-8 to TRBJ2-1, with 9 bases fitting TRBD2. Trimming removed 5 bases from V and 5 bases from J; junction bases left unmatched: 16. The CDR3 has 18 amino acids. Germline V CDR1 and CDR2: SGHVS, FQNEAQ. CDR3 in amino acids: CASSPHRRRGGFNNEQFF. The CDR3 DNA follows: TGTGCCAGCAGCCCCCATAGGCGGCGGGGGGGATTTAACAATGAGCAGTTCTTC.